One T cell receptor (beta chain) is described in this entry. Its binding antigen is unknown. Base qualities are not at hand, and no much larger clone is one base apart. Enrolling through a virtual design, the prospective study's participants ranged in age from roughly 18 to 89 years and lived across about two dozen United States geographic areas. To assign participants to cohorts, the prospective study relied on clinical history that participants themselves reported in a screening survey and a study questionnaire. For ImmuneRACE Cohort 3, a participant was defined as recovered based on two consecutive negative NP/OP PCR tests, clearance by a healthcare professional, or resolution of symptoms. In the prospective study, whole blood, serum and a nasopharyngeal or oropharyngeal swab were collected from each participant by mobile phlebotomists. Prospective study participants could optionally give additional blood draws and questionnaires over a roughly two-month period. Before DNA extraction, prospective study blood samples were shipped either frozen or at room temperature.

This entry belongs to a study of blood T cell repertoires in COVID-19 (dated by TCRdb to the early 2020s). Concerning the study at large: Samples from collaborators originated in the United States, Italy and Spain and spanned both the acute and convalescent phases of COVID-19. The material from the prospective study consisted of cDNA or gDNA derived from T cells, B-cell-depleted T cells, or PBMCs. Deeply sampled blood TCRbeta repertoires from subjects exposed to, actively infected with, or recovered from COVID-19 were included in the dataset. The repertoires were made available in a free public database intended to serve as a resource for research on the immune response to SARS-CoV-2. The samples were drawn from two sources: the first 160 participants of the ongoing ImmuneRACE study, and 950 to 1,500 subjects contributed by 6 global collaborators. Nearly every sample came with metadata listing a de-identified subject ID, COVID-19 status, age in years and sex. Where available, HLA class I and class II types were taken from metadata supplied by the sample provider and were not determined by assay-based typing.

The immunoSEQ Assay, a bias-controlled multiplex PCR, was used to amplify TCRbeta CDR3 regions from genomic DNA. The original methods were these. Within the assay, amplification of reference gene primers was used to estimate how many nucleated cells each sample contained. Sequence reads were collapsed and filtered to measure the absolute abundance of every unique TCRbeta CDR3 rearrangement. Productive Simpson clonality was computed per sample as the square root of Simpson's diversity index over productive rearrangements. The immuneACCESS repertoire file appears here via TCRdb, limited to in-frame rearrangements. These files lack a portion of the clones; in checked studies, under half of the deficit traces to unresolved V genes, and the cause of the others is not known. That table furnishes V, J and clone size, whereas the DNA furnished D and trimming. Here the sample has 250,000 to 300,000 clones; around 90% occur a single time. The ten largest clones represent 0.95% to 1.3% of the sample.

What the work shows at the level of the full study, not this receptor alone: Clinical and demographic metadata were provided uncurated, with the amount varying by source and participant.

The germline V gene supplies CDR1 MDHEN and CDR2 SYDVKM. V is cut back by 1 base and J by 7 bases, with 7 bases in the junction unmatched. Inclusive of the bounding cysteine and phenylalanine, the CDR3 is 16 residues long. Only the CDR3 part of the read is kept: 48 bases, read in frame from the first base. In this chain, TRBV28 is recombined with TRBJ1-4, and 9 junction bases match TRBD1. This sequence was found in a woman in her 30s who had recovered from COVID-19. Sequencing was performed on PBMCs or T cells enriched from blood (not recorded which). The DNA sequence is as follows: TGTGCCAGCAGTTTATATTCCGGGACAGGGTCTGAAAAACTGTTTTTT. Its translation reads: CASSLYSGTGSEKLFF.